Listed here are 15 T cell receptor beta chains from one sample, sequenced in a study of OX40 agonist ivuxolimab in advanced cancers. TCRdb's copy holds only in-frame clones and misses some; the assay was immunoSEQ multiplex PCR. The table lists roughly 22,000 clones, about 86% of them singletons, with approximately 29% in the top ten. The sequencing here drew on CD4+ or CD8+ T cells sorted from blood, taken in a trial of the OX40 agonist ivuxolimab. Every receptor here comes from an adult with an advanced solid tumor such as melanoma, head and neck, liver or kidney cancer.

This rearrangement joins TRBV6-1 to TRBJ2-1, with 9 bases aligning to TRBD2. Germline CDR1 MNHNS, CDR2 SASEGT. The CDR3 runs 14 residues. The trim removed 7 bases at V and 7 bases at J, leaving 8 bases unmatched. The CDR3 loop reads CASIPGTSPNEQFF. CDR3 nucleotides: TGTGCCAGCATCCCCGGGACTAGCCCGAATGAGCAGTTCTTC.

The J gene is TRBJ1-1, the V gene TRBV7-2; D call uncertain. Deletions cut 1 base from V and 4 bases from J, with 7 bases between. The CDR3 has 13 amino acids. Germline values: CDR1 SGHTA, CDR2 FQGNSA. The CDR3 DNA is TGTGCCAGCAGCTTAGGGGTGGGCACTGAAGCTTTCTTT. Its translation is CASSLGVGTEAFF.

The chain combines TRBV28 with TRBJ2-2; possible D gene TRBD2, 6 bases. Germline values: CDR1 MDHEN, CDR2 SYDVKM. Between the trimmed V and J ends, which lost 2 bases and 5 bases, there was a span of 21 bases. The CDR3 length is 18 residues. The chain's CDR3 is CASSLGYIRERVTGELFF. CDR3 sequence (DNA): TGTGCCAGCAGTTTAGGCTATATCCGGGAGAGAGTTACCGGGGAGCTGTTTTTT.

V usage is TRBV14 and J usage is TRBJ1-2; possibly TRBD1 for D (6 bases). Trimming pared 1 base from V and 2 bases from J, leaving 11 bases between. In germline, CDR1 is SGHDN, CDR2 FVKESK. CDR3 size: 15 residues. The CDR3 sequence: CASSQVQGKNYGYTF. CDR3 DNA: TGTGCCAGCAGCCAAGTTCAGGGGAAGAACTATGGCTACACCTTC. Full variable domain (remainder filled in from reference TRBV14 and TRBJ1-2): EAGVTQFPSHSVIEKGQTVTLRCDPISGHDNLYWYRRVMGKEIKFLLHFVKESKQDESGMPNNRFLAERTGGTYSTLKVQPAELEDSGVYFCASSQVQGKNYGYTFGSGTRLTVV.

The chain uses TRBV7-9 and TRBJ2-5, with 12 bases aligning to TRBD1. Germline V gives CDR1 SEHNR, CDR2 FQNEAQ (reference sequence). The CDR3 is 15 residues long. V lost 10 bases, J lost 5 bases, and 11 bases stayed unmatched. CDR3 loop: CATTPRDRGRETQYF. In nucleotides, the CDR3 is TGTGCCACAACCCCGAGGGACAGGGGGCGGGAGACCCAGTACTTC.

V is TRBV6-1 and J is TRBJ1-2; D uncertain. CDR3 length: 11 amino acids. V lost 7 bases and J 8 bases, leaving 11 bases between the germline ends. The germline V gene encodes CDR1 MNHNS and CDR2 SASEGT. The CDR3 spells CASNAPRGYTF. The CDR3 DNA follows: TGTGCCAGCAATGCCCCAAGGGGCTACACCTTC.

This sequence joins TRBV7-9 and TRBJ2-1; 12 bases fit TRBD2. CDR1 and CDR2 (germline): SEHNR, FQNEAQ (reference sequence). This CDR3 region has 16 residues. V trimming: 5 bases; J trimming: 6 bases; junction bases outside the gene matches: 8. The DNA of the CDR3 is TGTGCCAGCAGCCCCAGGACTAGCGGGAATAGCAATGAGCAGTTCTTC. It specifies CASSPRTSGNSNEQFF.

Within the sample, this clone is medium-sized (0.01 to 0.1%). The V call is TRBV28, the J call TRBJ1-1; D remains ambiguous. Germline V CDR1 and CDR2: MDHEN, SYDVKM. Trimming left V 2 bases short and J 4 bases short, with 5 bases between. The CDR3 has 12 residues. CDR3 loop: CASSLGSTEAFF. DNA for the CDR3: TGTGCCAGCAGTTTAGGCAGCACTGAAGCTTTCTTT.

This clone was recorded only once. This rearrangement joins TRBV7-6 to TRBJ1-3; a weak D match, TRBD1 (6 bases). Germline V gene lookup returns CDR1 SGHVS and CDR2 FNYEAQ. There are 14 residues in the CDR3. The V end was cut by 7 bases, the J end by 3 bases, with 13 bases between. CDR3 protein: CASTGGGLGNTIYF. CDR3 nucleotides: TGTGCCAGCACCGGCGGGGGGCTTGGAAACACCATATATTTT.

The CDR3 sequence: CASSFRQGRRLGAEAFF. The CDR3 nucleotides read TGTGCCAGCAGCTTCCGACAGGGACGGAGATTGGGCGCTGAAGCTTTCTTT. The V and J genes are TRBV5-8 and TRBJ1-1; TRBD1 matches 7 bases. CDR3 length equals 17 residues. Germline-derived CDR1 and CDR2 are SGHTS and YDEGEE. The V segment lost 2 bases and the J segment 6 bases; nucleotides outside the gene matches: 16.

The V and J genes are TRBV4-2 and TRBJ2-7; TRBD2 agrees at 12 bases. Trimming at V came to 1 base and at J to 3 bases, leaving 4 bases not matched to a gene. Looked up from germline, CDR1 is LGHNA and CDR2 is YNFKEQ. This CDR3 comprises 16 residues. CDR3 nucleotides: TGTGCCAGCAGCCAAGGAGCGGGACTAGCGGGCTACGAGCAGTACTTC. Translation gives CASSQGAGLAGYEQYF.

The chain recombines TRBV28 with TRBJ2-1; D call uncertain. CDR1 and CDR2 from the germline V gene are MDHEN and SYDVKM. V lost 2 bases and J 7 bases, leaving 3 bases between the germline ends. The CDR3 has 11 amino acids. The CDR3 here is CASSLINEQFF. The DNA of the CDR3 is TGTGCCAGCAGTTTAATTAATGAGCAGTTCTTC.

The genes are TRBV6-5 and TRBJ2-7, with 7 positions matching TRBD2. With V trimmed by 4 bases and J by 6 bases, 12 bases remained unmatched. The CDR3 length is 15 residues. The germline CDR1 and CDR2 sequences are MNHEY and SVGAGI. CDR3 bases: TGTGCCAGCAGTTTCATGGGAGGGTTGGGGCTCGAGCAGTACTTC. Encoded protein: CASSFMGGLGLEQYF.

The chain couples TRBV9 to TRBJ2-1; 10 bases map to TRBD2. CDR1 is SGDLS, CDR2 YYNGEE, per germline. The CDR3 spans 17 residues. V gave up 0 bases and J gave up 7 bases; unmatched junction bases: 10. CDR3 residues: CASSVDLAGGPSNEQFF. The DNA for the CDR3 is TGTGCCAGCAGCGTAGACTTAGCGGGAGGCCCCAGTAATGAGCAGTTCTTC.

The genes are TRBV11-3 and TRBJ1-1, with 9 bases identical to TRBD1. The V segment lost 4 bases and the J segment 3 bases; nucleotides outside the gene matches: 3. Germline V CDR1 and CDR2: SGHNT, YENEEA. There are 14 residues in the CDR3. CDR3 loop: CASSWGTGYTEAFF. CDR3 bases: TGTGCCAGCAGCTGGGGGACAGGGTACACTGAAGCTTTCTTT.